The clone carrying this TCR beta chain has more than one count but fewer than ten. The antigen is undetermined. V lost 4 bases and J lost 5; bases outside the gene matches: 8. The CDR3 is made up of 14 amino acids. The germline CDR1 and CDR2 sequences are SGHRS and YFSETQ. The data stem from a study of cytomegalovirus exposure and HLA in healthy donors. Regarding the study as a whole: In terms of immune exposure information, only CMV serostatus was available.

PCR amplification relied on 60 Vbeta primers (plus 13 Jbeta primers). The repertoire was sequenced with immunoSEQ multiplex PCR; TCRdb's copy has only in-frame clones and lacks some. The top ten clones hold roughly 1.6% of a sample with fewer than 200,000 clones, approximately 71% of them seen once. This chain uses TRBV5-1 with TRBJ2-7; 8 bases match TRBD2. The receptor's source is a girl aged 5-17 years in good health and CMV-seronegative. Source material: PBMCs. CDR3 region: CASSREGRMDEQYF. DNA of the CDR3: TGCGCCAGCAGCCGGGAGGGAAGAATGGACGAGCAGTACTTC. The whole variable domain, remainder taken from reference TRBV5-1 and TRBJ2-7, is KAGVTQTPRYLIKTRGQQVTLSCSPISGHRSVSWYQQTPGQGLQFLFEYFSETQRNKGNFPGRFSGRQFSNSRSEMNVSTLELGDSALYLCASSREGRMDEQYFGPGTRLTVT.